Shown below are 25 T cell receptor beta chains from a single sample sequenced in a study of CD8 T cells in ankylosing spondylitis. Regarding the study as a whole: There was a TCR beta motif, made of several highly homologous variants, that appeared characteristic of ankylosing spondylitis blood.

TCRdb re-derived calls from the 5' RACE reads in MiXCR, one entry per CDR3 protein. This sample has 700,000 to 1,000,000 distinct CDR3 sequences, with over 9.5% found just once. What these receptors recognize is not known. What was sequenced was blood, either unsorted or a sorted T cell fraction (not recorded which). Receptors originate from a male donor with ankylosing spondylitis.

This clonotype has at least ten counts. The rearrangement links TRBV20-1 to TRBJ1-1; possible D gene TRBD1, 5 bases. V was shortened by 5 bases and J by 4 bases, with 17 bases between the two germline ends. CDR1 and CDR2 (germline): DFQATT, SNEGSKA (reference sequence). The CDR3 contains 14 residues. As DNA, the CDR3 is TGCAGTGCTCTCGCGTCGGGGGTGGGCACTGAAGCTTTCTTT. This sequence encodes CSALASGVGTEAFF.

The rearrangement links TRBV6-1 to TRBJ2-2; D uncertain. Germline V CDR1 and CDR2: MNHNS, SASEGT. The CDR3 has 15 residues. Trimming cost V 3 bases and J 3 bases, with 11 bases left between them. The CDR3 here is CASSDPVGYTGELFF. The CDR3 region has the DNA TGTGCCAGCAGTGACCCGGTGGGGTACACCGGGGAGCTGTTTTTT.

The genes are TRBV7-2 and TRBJ2-2; possibly TRBD1 or TRBD2 for D (5 bases each). Per the germline V gene, CDR1 is SGHTA and CDR2 is FQGNSA. V was cut by 7 bases and J by 3 bases, with 18 bases left in between. The CDR3 has 16 residues. The CDR3 DNA sequence: TGTGCCAGCAACCTGAGGGGCAGCCTGGACACCGGGGAGCTGTTTTTT. It is translated as CASNLRGSLDTGELFF.

Only a few counts were recorded for this clonotype. This sequence joins TRBV4-3 and TRBJ1-4; a weak D match, TRBD1 (5 bases). The CDR3 covers 15 residues. With 4 bases removed from V and 3 bases from J, the gap between germline ends came to 12 bases. The germline V gene encodes CDR1 LGHNA and CDR2 YSLEER. The CDR3 bases are TGCGCCAGCAGCCGGAGACGGGGGGCTAATGAAAAACTGTTTTTT. It is translated as CASSRRRGANEKLFF.

This clonotype has a handful of counts. The chain combines TRBV20-1 with TRBJ2-7, with TRBD1 identical over 9 bases. The CDR3 length is 11 residues. Losses at the gene ends were 3 bases for V and 6 bases for J; bases not matched to a gene: 0. Germline V gene lookup returns CDR1 DFQATT and CDR2 SNEGSKA (reference sequence). The CDR3 spells CSARTGGEQYF. CDR3 in DNA: TGCAGTGCTAGGACAGGGGGCGAGCAGTACTTC.

Only a few counts were recorded for this clonotype. The chain combines TRBV2 with TRBJ1-5, with 8 positions matching TRBD1. Germline assignment: CDR1 SNHLY and CDR2 FYNNEI. J was trimmed by 5 bases and V by 7 bases; bases with no gene match: 13. The CDR3 runs to 16 residues. The CDR3 reads CASTRTGDRTDQPQHF. CDR3 nucleotides: TGTGCCAGCACGCGGACCGGGGACAGGACCGATCAGCCCCAGCATTTT.

The chain joins TRBV24-1 to TRBJ2-3; D possibly corresponds to TRBD1 (5 bases). Trimming left V 8 bases short and J 3 bases short, with 8 bases between. CDR3 size: 12 residues. Germline V lookup: CDR1 KGHDR, CDR2 SFDVKD. CDR3 sequence: CATNGATDTQYF. DNA of the CDR3: TGTGCCACCAATGGGGCAACAGATACGCAGTATTTT.

This clonotype occurred once. The chain is built from TRBV27 and TRBJ2-7, with 10 bases lining up with TRBD1. Germline V CDR1 and CDR2: MNHEY, SMNVEV (reference sequence). The CDR3 spans 15 residues. V lost 5 bases to trimming and J lost 4 bases; unmatched junction nucleotides: 8. The CDR3 DNA sequence: TGTGCCAGCAGTCCGAGCCGGGACAGGGGTTACGAGCAGTACTTC. It yields the protein CASSPSRDRGYEQYF.

V usage is TRBV6-1 and J usage is TRBJ1-1, with D unclear. Germline CDR1 MNHNS, CDR2 SASEGT. The CDR3 is made up of 14 amino acids. V was shortened by 5 bases and J by 2 bases, with 12 bases between the two germline ends. CDR3 sequence: CASSRSGPNTEAFF. Written as DNA, the CDR3 is TGTGCCAGCAGTAGATCAGGTCCCAACACTGAAGCTTTCTTT.

This clonotype has just a few counts. The V and J genes are TRBV15 and TRBJ1-3, with unresolved D. Looked up from germline, CDR1 is LNHNV and CDR2 is YYDKDF (reference sequence). The CDR3 sequence is 15 residues long. The ends were cut back, 0 bases at V and 3 bases at J, with 9 bases in the middle. The CDR3 nucleotides are TGTGCCACCAGCAGAGATCGGGCCGGTGGAAACACCATATATTTT. It encodes CATSRDRAGGNTIYF.

The chain is built from TRBV12-3 or TRBV12-4 and TRBJ1-1; 10 nucleotides line up with TRBD1. The J segment lost 5 bases and the V segment lost 6 bases, leaving 12 bases of the junction unmatched. This CDR3 is 16 amino acids long. CDR3 protein: CASRQNPGTGETEAFF. The CDR3 nucleotides are TGTGCCAGCAGACAGAATCCCGGGACAGGGGAAACTGAAGCTTTCTTT.

The rearrangement uses TRBV20-1 and TRBJ2-1; D might be TRBD2 (6 bases). This CDR3 has 14 amino acids. Between the trimmed V and J ends, which lost 0 bases and 8 bases, there was a span of 14 bases. Germline V CDR1 and CDR2: DFQATT, SNEGSKA (reference sequence). DNA of the CDR3: TGCAGTGCTAGAGACGGCGGGACGACGGATGAGCAGTTCTTC. Its protein product is CSARDGGTTDEQFF.

This clonotype has at least ten counts. V gene TRBV5-1 combines with J gene TRBJ2-3; D is unresolved. The CDR3 is 14 amino acids. The V end lost 1 base, the J end lost 0 bases, and 6 bases lay between the germline ends. Looked up from germline, CDR1 is SGHRS and CDR2 is YFSETQ. The CDR3 DNA is TGCGCCAGCAGCTTGAAGGGAAGCACAGATACGCAGTATTTT. Protein product: CASSLKGSTDTQYF.

In its sample, this clonotype was seen many times. The chain joins TRBV5-1 to TRBJ2-2; D is possibly TRBD2 (5 bases). V shed 0 bases and J shed 4 bases, with 10 bases lying between them. Per germline, CDR1 SGHRS and CDR2 YFSETQ. The CDR3 covers 15 residues. CDR3 in amino acids: CASSLAGSSTGELFF. The CDR3 bases are TGCGCCAGCAGCTTGGCGGGATCCTCCACCGGGGAGCTGTTTTTT.

The rearrangement uses TRBV5-1 and TRBJ1-2; D is unresolved. Trimming took 0 bases from V and 7 from J, leaving 13 bases between them. CDR1 and CDR2 from the germline V gene are SGHRS and YFSETQ. CDR3 length equals 14 residues. The CDR3 sequence: CASSLGREIPGYTF. For the CDR3, the DNA is TGCGCCAGCAGCTTGGGACGGGAAATCCCTGGCTACACCTTC. Variable domain in full (rest from reference TRBV5-1 and TRBJ1-2): KAGVTQTPRYLIKTRGQQVTLSCSPISGHRSVSWYQQTPGQGLQFLFEYFSETQRNKGNFPGRFSGRQFSNSRSEMNVSTLELGDSALYLCASSLGREIPGYTFGSGTRLTVV.

This clonotype was observed many times. CDR3 bases: TGCAGTGCTAGGGGGATGTCCCAGTACTTC. Protein sequence: CSARGMSQYF. The chain is built from TRBV20-1 and TRBJ2-5; D not certain. This CDR3 has 10 residues. The V gene's germline CDR1 is DFQATT and CDR2 SNEGSKA (reference sequence). Trimming cost V 3 bases and J 9 bases, with 8 bases left between them.

This clonotype has a handful of counts. The rearrangement links TRBV15 to TRBJ1-1; D unclear. CDR1 and CDR2 from the germline V gene are LNHNV and YYDKDF (reference sequence). Trimming stripped 0 bases from V and 3 bases from J, with 11 bases between. CDR3 length equals 15 residues. The CDR3 sequence: CATSRDKRRDTEAFF. The CDR3 region has the DNA TGTGCCACCAGCAGAGATAAGAGGCGGGACACTGAAGCTTTCTTT.

The chain has TRBV20-1 and TRBJ2-1; D might be TRBD1 (8 bases). Germline CDR1 and CDR2: DFQATT and SNEGSKA (reference sequence). Trimming stripped 2 bases from V and 7 bases from J, with 18 bases between. The CDR3 consists of 15 residues. The DNA for the CDR3 is TGCAGTGCTAGAAGGAACAGGGGGGGCTGGAATGAGCAGTTCTTC. As protein: CSARRNRGGWNEQFF.

This clonotype was found a few times. The V and J genes are TRBV20-1 and TRBJ1-5; D unclear. CDR1 and CDR2 from the germline V gene are DFQATT and SNEGSKA (reference sequence). CDR3 size: 15 residues. V dropped 0 bases and J dropped 2 bases, with 11 bases sitting between them. CDR3 bases: TGCAGTGCTAGAGATGGGCAATCCGGCAATCAGCCCCAGCATTTT. Its protein is CSARDGQSGNQPQHF.

This clonotype was seen only a few times. The chain combines TRBV7-8 with TRBJ1-2; D remains ambiguous. V was trimmed by 5 bases and J by 7 bases, leaving 14 bases between them. CDR3 length: 13 amino acids. The germline V gene has CDR1 SGHVS and CDR2 FQNEAQ. The CDR3 coding sequence is TGTGCCAGCAGCCCCCAACCCCAGACTGGCTACACCTTC. It codes for CASSPQPQTGYTF.

This chain links TRBV24-1 with TRBJ2-5, with D possibly being TRBD1 (6 bases). V gave up 4 bases and J gave up 1 base, with 9 bases separating them. The CDR3 covers 14 residues. CDR1 is KGHDR and CDR2 is SFDVKD in the germline V gene. CDR3 sequence reads: CATSDPRGQETQYF. For the CDR3, the DNA is TGTGCCACCAGTGACCCCAGGGGCCAAGAGACCCAGTACTTC.

The sample holds many counts of this clonotype. V usage is TRBV12-3 or TRBV12-4 and J usage is TRBJ1-1; D might be TRBD1 (5 bases). The ends were cut back, 3 bases at V and 8 bases at J, with 16 bases in the middle. CDR3 length: 14 residues. CDR3 region: CASSFTSGSREAFF. DNA of the CDR3: TGTGCCAGCAGTTTTACCTCAGGGAGCCGAGAAGCTTTCTTT.

The rearrangement joins TRBV18 to TRBJ1-6, with D unclear. V was shortened by 6 bases and J by 8 bases, with 14 bases between the two germline ends. The germline CDR1 and CDR2 sequences are KGHSH and LQKENI. The CDR3 covers 14 residues. CDR3 nucleotide sequence: TGTGCCAGCTCGTTCAGAGGAGAGCATTCACCCCTCCACTTT. Protein: CASSFRGEHSPLHF.

V gene TRBV20-1 combines with J gene TRBJ2-3; possible D gene TRBD2, 6 bases. The CDR3 extends over 13 amino acids. CDR1 and CDR2 from the germline V gene are DFQATT and SNEGSKA (reference sequence). Trimming left V 4 bases short and J 0 bases short, with 8 bases between. The CDR3 here is CSATGTSTDTQYF. CDR3 nucleotides: TGCAGTGCTACCGGGACTAGCACAGATACGCAGTATTTT.

Only a few counts were recorded for this clonotype. The rearrangement uses TRBV7-2 and TRBJ2-7, with D possibly matching TRBD1 (5 bases). V was cut by 5 bases and J by 3 bases, with 17 bases left in between. The CDR3 has 15 residues. Germline V CDR1 and CDR2: SGHTA, FQGNSA. CDR3 nucleotide sequence: TGTGCCAGCAGCCCCCGCAAACAGGCCGTCTACGAGCAGTACTTC. Its protein product is CASSPRKQAVYEQYF.